The present T cell receptor (beta chain) was sequenced within a study of blood T cell repertoires in COVID-19. Study members were between roughly 18 and 100 years old and lived in 24 US regions. Recovery among Cohort 3 donors was established by two negative PCRs, clearance, or symptom resolution. Libraries were prepared by immunoSEQ multiplex PCR; TCRdb keeps only in-frame clonotypes and omits some of them. The sample has a few hundred thousand clones, over 75% seen once. The ends lost 1 base at V and 7 bases at J; junction bases unmatched: 7. Germline lookup yields CDR1 MGHRA and CDR2 YSYEKL. The CDR3 is 15 residues long.

The clonotype comes from a woman between 18 and 29 years old who had recovered from COVID-19. The sample comprised PBMCs or T cells enriched from blood (not recorded which). The chain is built from TRBV4-1 and TRBJ2-1; 7 bases fit TRBD2. CDR3 bases: TGCGCCAGCAGCCAAGTGGGAAAGCGGGGTAATGAGCAGTTCTTC. This codes for CASSQVGKRGNEQFF.